Below, 21 T cell receptor beta chains from the same sample are listed, as sequenced in a study of Siglec-9 on CD8 T cells in melanoma (dated by TCRdb to the late 2010s). Preparation of the library involved the immunoSEQ multiplex PCR assay. In TCRdb, the immuneACCESS table is reduced to in-frame sequences with V and J assigned. These tables do not hold every clone; where another copy was compared, an unresolved V gene accounts for under half, and the others remain unexplained. This sample has tens of thousands of clones in its table, and 75% to 90% of those were observed once. Approximately 5% of the sample rests with the top ten. The sample was Siglec-9- CD8+ T cells sorted from blood. The intended sense of this specimen's cell subset or site label: CD8 T cells lacking Siglec-9. These receptors were collected from a human donor in good health.

The chain combines TRBV19 with TRBJ2-7; TRBD2 is a possible D gene (7 bases). Trimming shortened V by 3 bases and J by 6 bases, and 18 bases separated the two germline ends. The V gene's germline CDR1 is LNHDA and CDR2 SQIVND (reference sequence). CDR3 length equals 15 residues. CDR3 coding DNA: TGTGCCAGTAGTATGGGGGGGCTTCCCCTAACCGAGCAGTACGTC. It is translated as CASSMGGLPLTEQYV.

The V call is TRBV9, the J call TRBJ1-3; no clear D. The CDR3 consists of 15 residues. Germline CDR1 reads SGDLS; CDR2 reads YYNGEE. V lost 1 base, J lost 0 bases, and 8 bases lay in between. CDR3 amino acids: CASSVSDFSGNTIYF. The DNA of the CDR3 is TGTGCCAGCAGCGTATCCGACTTCTCTGGAAACACCATATATTTT. Variable domain in full (rest from reference TRBV9 and TRBJ1-3): DSGVTQTPKHLITATGQRVTLRCSPRSGDLSVYWYQQSLDQGLQFLIQYYNGEERAKGNILERFSAQQFPDLHSELNLSSLELGDSALYFCASSVSDFSGNTIYFGEGSWLTVV.

The chain employs TRBV6-5 and TRBJ2-7; maybe TRBD1 (6 bases). Germline lookup yields CDR1 MNHEY and CDR2 SVGAGI. Trimming removed 5 bases from V and 4 bases from J, with 15 bases in between. CDR3 size: 14 residues. The CDR3 loop is CASSRIGQKYEQYF. The CDR3 DNA reads as TGTGCCAGCAGTCGGATCGGACAGAAATACGAGCAGTACTTC.

This clone was counted a few times. J is TRBJ2-7 and V is TRBV11-2; 9 bases line up with TRBD1. The germline V gene encodes CDR1 SGHAT and CDR2 FQNNGV. The length of the CDR3 is 16 residues. The J segment lost 3 bases and the V segment lost 8 bases, leaving 14 bases of the junction unmatched. The CDR3 region has the DNA TGTGCCAGCCAAGCAATCGGACAGGGGTCGGACTACGAGCAGTACTTC. Amino acids: CASQAIGQGSDYEQYF.

This chain connects TRBV13 to TRBJ2-6; weak D call: TRBD2 (5 bases). CDR3 length: 16 residues. The V end was cut by 6 bases, the J end by 1 base, with 13 bases between. Germline V CDR1 and CDR2: PRHDT, FYEKMQ (reference sequence). CDR3 loop: CASRLKGSSGANVLTF. CDR3 in DNA: TGTGCCAGCAGGCTGAAAGGGAGTTCTGGGGCCAACGTCCTGACTTTC.

The chain carries TRBV11-3 and TRBJ2-1, with 12 bases identical to TRBD2. Germline V gene sequence: CDR1 SGHNT, CDR2 YENEEA. Trimming at V came to 6 bases and at J to 12 bases, leaving 12 bases not matched to a gene. The CDR3 has 15 amino acids. Written as DNA, the CDR3 is TGTGCCAGCAGTCCCGGGACTAGCGGGTGGCGTGGGCAGTTCTTC. Translation: CASSPGTSGWRGQFF.

This rearrangement joins TRBV27 to TRBJ2-7; 11 positions agree with TRBD1. The length of the CDR3 is 15 residues. Germline V gene lookup returns CDR1 MNHEY and CDR2 SMNVEV (reference sequence). The J segment lost 6 bases and the V segment lost 3 bases, leaving 7 bases of the junction unmatched. The CDR3 DNA sequence: TGTGCCAGCAGTTTGGCGGGACAGGGGGTTCTCGAGCAGTACTTC. This translates into CASSLAGQGVLEQYF.

This rearrangement joins TRBV1 to TRBJ1-5; the DNA was not used to check the table's D call, TRBD1. TRBV1 corresponds to a pseudogene. The CDR3 consists of 15 residues. In nucleotides, the CDR3 is TGCACCAGCAGCCAAGACCAGGGGAGCAATCAGCCCCAGCATTTT. Translating it yields CTSSQDQGSNQPQHF.

The rearrangement links TRBV5-5 to TRBJ2-6, with D uncertain. The CDR3 covers 14 residues. Germline V gene lookup returns CDR1 SGHKS and CDR2 YYEKEE (reference sequence). V dropped 3 bases and J dropped 0 bases, with 4 bases sitting between them. CDR3 in amino acids: CASSWSSGANVLTF. The CDR3 nucleotides are TGTGCCAGCAGCTGGAGCTCTGGGGCCAACGTCCTGACTTTC.

The chain employs TRBV19 and TRBJ2-1; no definite D call. The CDR3 is made up of 11 amino acids. Germline V lookup: CDR1 LNHDA, CDR2 SQIVND (reference sequence). Trimming took off 5 bases at V and 10 bases at J, with 9 bases between the two ends. For the CDR3, the DNA is TGTGCCAGTAGTGCGGCCCGGGAGCAGTTCTTC. This codes for CASSAAREQFF.

The chain has TRBV11-2 and TRBJ2-5; a weak D match, TRBD1 (7 bases). CDR1 and CDR2 from the germline V gene are SGHAT and FQNNGV. The V end lost 1 base, the J end lost 3 bases, and 15 bases lay between the germline ends. The CDR3 loop spans 16 amino acids. The CDR3 loop reads CASSLGDSGGKETQYF. The CDR3 DNA reads TGTGCCAGCAGCTTAGGGGACAGTGGGGGGAAAGAGACCCAGTACTTC.

The rearrangement uses TRBV9 and TRBJ1-5, with TRBD1 as a possible D gene (5 bases). The ends were cut back, 0 bases at V and 2 bases at J, with 9 bases in the middle. CDR3 length equals 15 residues. CDR1 and CDR2 (germline): SGDLS, YYNGEE. CDR3 nucleotides: TGTGCCAGCAGCGTAGCCGGGGCCGGCAATCAGCCCCAGCATTTT. This encodes CASSVAGAGNQPQHF.

This clone has just one count. The chain joins TRBV28 to TRBJ1-5; D remains ambiguous. V lost 2 bases, J lost 2 bases, and 16 bases lay in between. Looked up from germline, CDR1 is MDHEN and CDR2 is SYDVKM. The CDR3 spans 17 residues. This CDR3 is CASSLNVRRPGNQPQHF. The CDR3 bases are TGTGCCAGCAGTTTAAATGTCAGGCGTCCGGGCAATCAGCCCCAGCATTTT.

The chain recombines TRBV18 with TRBJ2-2; 8 bases match TRBD1. The CDR3 sequence is 17 residues long. With 2 bases clipped from V and 6 bases from J, the junction kept 11 bases outside the gene matches. Germline loops: CDR1 KGHSH, CDR2 LQKENI. For the CDR3, the DNA is TGTGCCAGCTCACCAAACCCCCGGGACAGGCTATCCGGGGAGCTGTTTTTT. Protein product: CASSPNPRDRLSGELFF.

V and J are TRBV21-1 and TRBJ2-2. TRBV21-1 has pseudogene status. This CDR3 region has 18 residues. CDR3 in amino acids: CASTEGMSLIPYTGELFF. CDR3 in DNA: TGTGCCAGCACGGAAGGCATGTCCCTGATCCCCTACACCGGGGAGCTGTTTTTT.

This clone was seen once. V and J are TRBV19 and TRBJ2-1, with D possibly being TRBD1 (6 bases). The CDR3 loop spans 14 amino acids. The V end lost 9 bases, the J end lost 0 bases, and 12 bases lay between the germline ends. CDR1 and CDR2 (germline): LNHDA, SQIVND (reference sequence). The CDR3 region is CASEQGSSYNEQFF. As DNA, the CDR3 is TGTGCCAGCGAACAGGGAAGCTCCTACAATGAGCAGTTCTTC.

The rearrangement links TRBV27 to TRBJ1-1, with a possible D match to TRBD1 (5 bases). V lost 5 bases and J lost 8, with 12 bases in between. The CDR3 runs 12 residues. From germline, CDR1 is MNHEY and CDR2 SMNVEV (reference sequence). The CDR3 DNA reads TGTGCCAGCAGTCCTGGGGGGTTAGAAGCTTTCTTT. Its translation is CASSPGGLEAFF.

This clone occurred once. The CDR3 coding sequence is TGTGCCAGCAGTGACGATATAGGGGGCTATGGCTACACCTTC. Amino acids: CASSDDIGGYGYTF. The V and J genes are TRBV6-4 and TRBJ1-2; TRBD1 might be the D (6 bases). CDR1 and CDR2 (germline): MRHNA, SNTAGT. V was pared by 2 bases and J by 4 bases, with 11 bases between. CDR3 length: 14 residues.

The V gene is TRBV5-1, the J gene TRBJ2-7; no clear D. Trimming shortened V by 3 bases and J by 5 bases, and 12 bases separated the two germline ends. There are 13 residues in the CDR3. The germline gives CDR1 SGHRS, CDR2 YFSETQ. In nucleotides, the CDR3 is TGCGCCAGCAGCTGGCCCGCGATAGACGAGCAGTACTTC. Its translation: CASSWPAIDEQYF. The full variable domain, rest sourced from reference TRBV5-1 and TRBJ2-7, is KAGVTQTPRYLIKTRGQQVTLSCSPISGHRSVSWYQQTPGQGLQFLFEYFSETQRNKGNFPGRFSGRQFSNSRSEMNVSTLELGDSALYLCASSWPAIDEQYFGPGTRLTVT.

The J gene is TRBJ2-7, the V gene TRBV4-1; 8 nucleotides agree with TRBD1. J gave up 4 bases and V 0 bases, and 8 bases lay outside the gene matches. Germline CDR1 and CDR2: MGHRA and YSYEKL. The CDR3 loop spans 16 amino acids. The CDR3 spells CASSQDFTGGLYEQYF. CDR3 nucleotide sequence: TGCGCCAGCAGCCAAGATTTTACAGGGGGGTTATACGAGCAGTACTTC.

The chain recombines TRBV6-5 with TRBJ2-3; D unclear. V shed 4 bases and J shed 0 bases, with 14 bases lying between them. This CDR3 region has 16 residues. Per the germline V gene, CDR1 is MNHEY and CDR2 is SVGAGI. In DNA, the CDR3 is TGTGCCAGCAGTTTCAACCCCCGACAAAGCACAGATACGCAGTATTTT. It yields the protein CASSFNPRQSTDTQYF.